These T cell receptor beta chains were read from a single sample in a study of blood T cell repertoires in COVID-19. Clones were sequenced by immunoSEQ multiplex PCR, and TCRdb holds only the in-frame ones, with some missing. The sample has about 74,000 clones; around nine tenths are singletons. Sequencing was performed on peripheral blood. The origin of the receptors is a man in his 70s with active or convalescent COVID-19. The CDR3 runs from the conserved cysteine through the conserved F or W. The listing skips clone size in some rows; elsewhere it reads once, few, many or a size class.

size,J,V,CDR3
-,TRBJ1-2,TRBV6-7,CASRAESRGARTPNYGYTF
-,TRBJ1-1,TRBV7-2,CASSFLQVTEAFF
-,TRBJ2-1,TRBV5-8,CASSFLSGGLNEQFF
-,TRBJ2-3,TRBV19,CASRPSGLDTQYF
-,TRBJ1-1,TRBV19,CASSNTMNTEAFF
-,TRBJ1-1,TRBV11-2,CASIKGGTGIVGTEAFF
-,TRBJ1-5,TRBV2,CASSRVQGNQPQHF
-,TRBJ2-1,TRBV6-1,CASLLTGGNEQFF
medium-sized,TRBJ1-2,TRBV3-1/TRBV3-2,CASSQVRTGGGYGYTF
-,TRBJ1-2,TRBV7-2,CASSHRTGGEGYTF
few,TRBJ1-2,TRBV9,CASSVAPRIGGATGYTF
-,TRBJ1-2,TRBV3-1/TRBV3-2,CASSHRSVINYGYTF
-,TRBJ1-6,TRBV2,CASSSSKGQGGSPLHF
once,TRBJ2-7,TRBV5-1,CASSPGGGEYEQYF
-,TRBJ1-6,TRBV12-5,CASAVDRVQNSPLHF
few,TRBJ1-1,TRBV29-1,CSVEDGDLTDTLNTEAFF
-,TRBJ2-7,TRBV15,CATSRDHSREQYF
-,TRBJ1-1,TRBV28,CASSAGEVDGAFF
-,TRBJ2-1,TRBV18,CASSPLREGGNEQFF
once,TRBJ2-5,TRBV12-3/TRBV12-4,CASSTGETQYF
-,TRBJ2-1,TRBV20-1,CSASGREGLRNEQFF
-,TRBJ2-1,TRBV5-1,CASSLTGNEQFF
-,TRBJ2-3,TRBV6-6,CASSPYDTQYF
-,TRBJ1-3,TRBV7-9,CASSLGQSPGNTIYF
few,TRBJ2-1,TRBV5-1,CASSLGSEVYNEQFF
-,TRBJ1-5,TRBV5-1,CASSPDGQGGYQPQHF
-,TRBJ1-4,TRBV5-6,CASSERGWTNEKLFF
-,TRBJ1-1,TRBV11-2,CASRTDGGTEAFF
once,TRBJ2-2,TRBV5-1,CASSPPSGGNLFF
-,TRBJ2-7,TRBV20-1,CSAPTVYEQYF
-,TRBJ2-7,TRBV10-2,CASSPLGTSGYEQYF
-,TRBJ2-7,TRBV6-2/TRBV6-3,CASSTTTAGVQYEQYF
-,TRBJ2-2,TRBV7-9,CALGRAGGSGELFF
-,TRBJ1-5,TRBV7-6,CASSLTDSNQPQHF
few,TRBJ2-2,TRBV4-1,CASSREDSSRTTGELFF
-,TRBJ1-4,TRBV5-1,CASSLAGAGEKLFF
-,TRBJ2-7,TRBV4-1,CASSRPGQGTYEQYF
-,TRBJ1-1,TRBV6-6,CASSPPGGQRGHTEAFF
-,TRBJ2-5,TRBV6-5,CASSLGGTQETQYF
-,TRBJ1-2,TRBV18,CASSSGTEYGYTF
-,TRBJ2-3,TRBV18,CASSPPGRPDTQYF
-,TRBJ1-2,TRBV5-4,CASSIDRRPGYTF
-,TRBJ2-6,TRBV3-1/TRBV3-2,CASSQFSSGANVLTF
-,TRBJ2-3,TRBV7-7,CASSQLGTDTQYF
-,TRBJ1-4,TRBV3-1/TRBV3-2,CASSQARGRNEKLFF
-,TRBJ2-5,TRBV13,CASSFASGETQYF
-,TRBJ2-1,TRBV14,CASSHRGGAFYNEQFF
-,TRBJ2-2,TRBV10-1,CASSPGQGKGHTRELFF
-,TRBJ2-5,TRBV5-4,CASSRQGAQETQYF
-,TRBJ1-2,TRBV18,CASSPRQGSYGYTF
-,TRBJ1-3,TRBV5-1,CASSQSFSGNTIYF
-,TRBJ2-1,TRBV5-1,CASSSSGGGAGNEQFF
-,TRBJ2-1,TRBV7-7,CASSLEASGNLAYNEQFF
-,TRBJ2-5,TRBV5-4,CASSSPTSGGQETQYF
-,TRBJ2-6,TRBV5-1,CASSRSSLPGANVLTF
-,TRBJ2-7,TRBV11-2,CASSLGGFLRRHEQYF
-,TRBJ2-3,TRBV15,CATSMLSLSTDTQYF